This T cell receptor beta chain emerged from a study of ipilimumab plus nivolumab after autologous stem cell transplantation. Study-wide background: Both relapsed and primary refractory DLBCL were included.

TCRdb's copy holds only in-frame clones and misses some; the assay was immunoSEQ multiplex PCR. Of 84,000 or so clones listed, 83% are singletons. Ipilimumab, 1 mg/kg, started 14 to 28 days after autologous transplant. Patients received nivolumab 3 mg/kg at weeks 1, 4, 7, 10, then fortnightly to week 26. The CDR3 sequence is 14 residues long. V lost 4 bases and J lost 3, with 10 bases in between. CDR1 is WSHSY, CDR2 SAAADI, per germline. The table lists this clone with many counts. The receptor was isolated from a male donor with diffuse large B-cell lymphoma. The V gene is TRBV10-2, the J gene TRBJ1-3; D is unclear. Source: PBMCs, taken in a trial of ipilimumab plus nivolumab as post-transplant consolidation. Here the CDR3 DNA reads TGCGCCAGCAGTGCTTGGGGAGGTGGAAACACCATATATTTT. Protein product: CASSAWGGGNTIYF.